This T cell receptor beta chain was captured by sequencing in a study of blood T cell repertoires in COVID-19. Study-wide background: T cells, B-cell-depleted T cells, or PBMCs provided the cDNA or gDNA that served as material.

CDR3 size: 13 residues. Germline V lookup: CDR1 SGHDN, CDR2 FVKESK. V was clipped by 4 bases and J by 1 base; unmatched bases: 0. Authors' data handling: From reference gene primer amplification, estimates of nucleated cell counts were derived. Assay used: immunoSEQ multiplex PCR; TCRdb lists only in-frame clones, some missing. The DNA gave D and trimming, while V, J and clone size come from that table. The data show 130,000 or so clones, with more than 60% seen just once and around 16% held by the top ten. This TCR was sampled from a man aged 50-60 years with acute or convalescent COVID-19. V and J are TRBV14 and TRBJ1-1, with TRBD1 matching over 7 bases. The sample taken for sequencing was peripheral blood. CDR3 loop: CASSRDRNTEAFF. The CDR3 DNA reads as TGTGCCAGCAGCCGGGACAGGAACACTGAAGCTTTCTTT.